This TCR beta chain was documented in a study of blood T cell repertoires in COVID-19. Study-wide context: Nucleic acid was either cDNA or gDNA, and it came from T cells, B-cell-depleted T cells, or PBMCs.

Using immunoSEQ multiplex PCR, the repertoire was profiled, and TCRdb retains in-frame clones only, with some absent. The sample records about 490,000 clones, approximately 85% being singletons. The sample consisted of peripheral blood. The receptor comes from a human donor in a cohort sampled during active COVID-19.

Here the CDR3 DNA reads TGCAGCGCAAACAGGGGAGGTGGCGAGACCCAGTACTTC. Translating gives CSANRGGGETQYF. The chain uses TRBV29-1 and TRBJ2-5; possibly TRBD1 for D (7 bases). The length of the CDR3 is 13 residues. The germline gives CDR1 SQVTM, CDR2 ANQGSEA. The V end was cut by 7 bases, the J end by 5 bases, with 17 bases between. Drawing the rest from reference TRBV29-1 and TRBJ2-5, the complete variable domain is SAVISQKPSRDICQRGTSLTIQCQVDSQVTMMFWYRQQPGQSLTLIATANQGSEATYESGFVIDKFPISRPNLTFSTLTVSNMSPEDSSIYLCSANRGGGETQYFGPGTRLLVL.